Listed below are T cell receptor beta chains from one sample, sequenced in a study of shared clonotypes between healthy human individuals. Profiled with immunoSEQ multiplex PCR; TCRdb holds only in-frame clones, not every one. Among 850,000 to 1,100,000 clones, around 77% were seen once, and the ten largest hold over 0.8%. Source material: memory CD4+ T cells from PBMCs. The receptors derive from a man in his late teens or twenties in good health. Some clones in this sample may be carry-over from other donors' samples. The CDR3 runs from the conserved cysteine through the conserved F or W. D genes are given only for firm matches. Expanded clones get a size class; other rows say once, few or many, or leave the size out.

v_gene	abundance	d_gene	j_gene	CDR3nt	CDR3aa
TRBV29-1	once	TRBD1	TRBJ1-1	TGCAGCGCCTACACAGGGACAGAGAACACTGAAGCTTTCTTT	CSAYTGTENTEAFF
TRBV5-1	NA	NA	TRBJ1-1	TGCGCCAGCAGCTTTGGGTGGCGGATGAACACTGAAGCTTTCTTT	CASSFGWRMNTEAFF
TRBV7-2	NA	NA	TRBJ2-5	TGTGCCAGCAGCCCGGGACCGAAAGAGACCCAGTACTTC	CASSPGPKETQYF
TRBV4-3	few	NA	TRBJ2-3	TGCGCCAGCAGCCCCGACCCATCGACCGGGAGTGATACGCAGTATTTT	CASSPDPSTGSDTQYF
TRBV25-1	NA	TRBD2	TRBJ2-5	TGTGCCAGCAGTGCCGCAGGGACTACAGAGACCCAGTACTTC	CASSAAGTTETQYF
TRBV18	NA	TRBD1	TRBJ1-2	TGTGCCAGCTCACCAGAGACAGGGGTCTCCTATGGCTACACCTTC	CASSPETGVSYGYTF
TRBV7-9	NA	TRBD1	TRBJ2-2	TGTGCCAGCACCCCGCTAGTGGGACAGGGGAACACCGGGGAGCTGTTTTTT	CASTPLVGQGNTGELFF
TRBV5-4	NA	NA	TRBJ1-3	TGTGCCAGCAGCCCGGGTGGAAACACCATATATTTT	CASSPGGNTIYF
TRBV6-5	NA	TRBD2	TRBJ2-7	TGTGCCAGCAGTTACGAGGGACTAGCGGGAGGAGGGCAGTACTTC	CASSYEGLAGGGQYF
TRBV10-3	many	TRBD1	TRBJ1-1	TGTGCCATCAGTGAGTCCGGGACAGGGGGCTTTATGACTGAAGCTTTCTTT	CAISESGTGGFMTEAFF
TRBV6-1	NA	TRBD1	TRBJ1-5	TGTGCCAGCACATCTCGGGGGACAGGGATGCAGCCCCAGCATTTT	CASTSRGTGMQPQHF
TRBV5-1	NA	TRBD2	TRBJ2-3	TGCGCCAGCAGTCTATCTCCGGGACTAATGGCTAGCACAGATACGCAGTATTTT	CASSLSPGLMASTDTQYF
TRBV19	NA	TRBD1	TRBJ2-6	TGTGCCAGTAACAGGGGATACTCTGGGGCCAACGTCCTGACTTTC	CASNRGYSGANVLTF
TRBV10-1	NA	NA	TRBJ2-2	TGCGCCAGCAGTGAGAACCCCGGGTCCACCGGGGAGCTGTTTTTT	CASSENPGSTGELFF
TRBV30	once	NA	TRBJ2-5	TGTGCGTCGGCCAAGGGGCGCGTGGAGACCCAGTACTTC	CASAKGRVETQYF
TRBV7-9	NA	NA	TRBJ1-1	TGTGCCAGCAGCTCCCTTGTGGGGGTTCACACTGAAGCTTTCTTT	CASSSLVGVHTEAFF
TRBV7-9	few	NA	TRBJ1-1	TGTGCCAGCACCGCACAGGGAAACACTGAAGCTTTCTTT	CASTAQGNTEAFF
TRBV21-1	NA	NA	TRBJ1-5	TGTGCCAGCAGCAAAGAGGGAGGGACCGGGAAGGGCCGAGCGAGCAATCAGCCCCAGCATTTT	CASSKEGGTGKGRASNQPQHF
TRBV2	NA	NA	TRBJ1-2	TGTGCCAGCAGTGAAACTAGTGACAGAGTTTATGGCTACACCTTC	CASSETSDRVYGYTF
TRBV6-1	once	NA	TRBJ2-1	TGTGCCAGCAGCTCAACATACAATGAGCAGTTCTTC	CASSSTYNEQFF
TRBV30	NA	TRBD1	TRBJ2-1	TGTGCCTGGAGTGGTCAGGGGGCATGGAATGAGCAGTTCTTC	CAWSGQGAWNEQFF
TRBV19	once	TRBD2	TRBJ2-1	TGTGCCAGTAGTACCTTGGCGGGAGAAGGTGAGCAGTTCTTC	CASSTLAGEGEQFF
TRBV29-1	NA	NA	TRBJ2-5	TGCAGCGTGACGACTTGGGGTAAAGAGACCCAGTACTTC	CSVTTWGKETQYF
TRBV19	once	NA	TRBJ2-5	TGTGCCAGTAAGTTCCAAGAGACCCAGTACTTC	CASKFQETQYF
TRBV6-6	once	TRBD1	TRBJ2-1	TGTGCCAGTTTCCATTCGGGACAGAATTACAATGAGCAGTTCTTC	CASFHSGQNYNEQFF
TRBV18	NA	NA	TRBJ1-5	TGTGCCAGCTCCCCAGTAGGGGTCGGAGGCAATCAGCCCCAGCATTTT	CASSPVGVGGNQPQHF
TRBV5-1	NA	NA	TRBJ2-5	TGCGCCAGCAGCCCCCGGTCTCCGAGGGAGACCCAGTACTTC	CASSPRSPRETQYF
TRBV7-3	NA	NA	TRBJ1-2	TGTGCCAGCAGCTTCCCCGGGGGCGTAGGCTACACCTTC	CASSFPGGVGYTF
TRBV4-1	few	NA	TRBJ1-1	TGCGCCAGCAGCCAAGGAGGGAGCTTTAACACTGAAGCTTTCTTT	CASSQGGSFNTEAFF
TRBV5-1	NA	NA	TRBJ2-5	TGCGCCAGCAGCATCGGGGCGGCAGAGACCCAGTACTTC	CASSIGAAETQYF
TRBV12-5	few	NA	TRBJ1-2	TGTGCTAGTGGTTTCCCGAACTATGGCTACACCTTC	CASGFPNYGYTF
TRBV9	NA	TRBD1	TRBJ2-2	TGTGCCAGCAGCCTACGGACAGGGGGGTACACCGGGGAGCTGTTTTTT	CASSLRTGGYTGELFF
TRBV29-1	NA	NA	TRBJ1-2	TGCAGCGTTGTGAGTTCCGGCGGACGCTATGGCTACACCTTC	CSVVSSGGRYGYTF
TRBV7-9	NA	TRBD1	TRBJ2-1	TGTGCCAGCAGAACCGGGACAGGGTTAGATGAGCAGTTCTTC	CASRTGTGLDEQFF
TRBV9	few	NA	TRBJ1-1	TGTGCCAGCAGCGAGACCCAGGACAGTAAAGCTTTCTTT	CASSETQDSKAFF
TRBV29-1	NA	TRBD2	TRBJ2-3	TGCAGCGTTGAAGCGGGGACTTTATCCGGGACTAGCGGGATATCCCGGGATACGCAGTATTTT	CSVEAGTLSGTSGISRDTQYF
TRBV21-1	NA	NA	TRBJ1-2	TGTGCCAGCAGCAAAGCCAAAGATTATTGCTATGGCTACACCTTC	CASSKAKDYCYGYTF
TRBV5-1	NA	TRBD1	TRBJ2-2	TGCGCCAGCGCGGACAGGGTCAACACCGGGGAGCTGTTTTTT	CASADRVNTGELFF
TRBV9	NA	TRBD1	TRBJ2-7	TGTGCCAGCAGCGAAGGACCCGGGACAGGAGCATACGAGCAGTACTTC	CASSEGPGTGAYEQYF
TRBV28	NA	NA	TRBJ1-1	TGTGCCAGCAGAAGCATCGGATCCGGGGCTTTCTTT	CASRSIGSGAFF
TRBV10-3	NA	NA	TRBJ2-5	TGTGCCATCAGTGAGTCTCATCGGGGCCAAGAGACCCAGTACTTC	CAISESHRGQETQYF
TRBV14	NA	NA	TRBJ2-7	TGTGCCAGCACCCCCTCGGCGGGAAACGAGCAGTACTTC	CASTPSAGNEQYF
TRBV2	NA	TRBD1	TRBJ2-3	TGTGCCAGTGTCTTATGGCAGGGGGCCACAGATACGCAGTATTTT	CASVLWQGATDTQYF
TRBV7-2	NA	NA	TRBJ2-7	TGTGCCAGCAGCTTATCCTACAGGGACGAGCAGTACTTC	CASSLSYRDEQYF